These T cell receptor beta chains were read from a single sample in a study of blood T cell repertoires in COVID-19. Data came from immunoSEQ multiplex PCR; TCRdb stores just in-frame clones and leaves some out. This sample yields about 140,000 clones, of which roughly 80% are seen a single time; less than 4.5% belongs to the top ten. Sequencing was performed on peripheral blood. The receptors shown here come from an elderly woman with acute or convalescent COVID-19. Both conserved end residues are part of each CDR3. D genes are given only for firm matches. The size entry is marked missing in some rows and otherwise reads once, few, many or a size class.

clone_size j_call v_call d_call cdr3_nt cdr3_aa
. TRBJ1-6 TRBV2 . TGTGCCAGCAGTGAAGATTCCCGACAGAATAATTCACCCCTCCACTTT CASSEDSRQNNSPLHF
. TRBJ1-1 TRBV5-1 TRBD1 TGCGCCAGCAGCACTCCGGGACAGGGAAGGCCTGAAGCTTTCTTT CASSTPGQGRPEAFF
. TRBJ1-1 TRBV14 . TGTGCCAGCAGCCAAGATCAGCGGCTTGGGTACACTGAAGCTTTCTTT CASSQDQRLGYTEAFF
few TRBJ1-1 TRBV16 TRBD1 TGTGCCAGCACCCACCCGACAGGGGTTGAAGCTTTCTTT CASTHPTGVEAFF
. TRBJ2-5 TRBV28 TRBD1 TGTGCCAGCAGTTCATGGACAGGGGGCCAAGAGACCCAGTACTTC CASSSWTGGQETQYF
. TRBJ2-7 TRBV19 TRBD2 TGTGCCAGTAGTTCGGGACTAGCGGGAGTGCAGTACTTC CASSSGLAGVQYF
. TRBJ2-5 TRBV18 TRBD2 TGTGTCAGCTCACCATCGGGAGGTGAGACCCAGTACTTC CVSSPSGGETQYF
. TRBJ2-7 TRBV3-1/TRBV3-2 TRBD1 TGTGCCAGCAGCCATTACCTGGACAGGGGGCAATACGAGCAGTACTTC CASSHYLDRGQYEQYF
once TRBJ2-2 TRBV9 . TGTGCCAGCAGTTCCCGCCCCCCGTACAGGATCCTTACCGACGGGGAGCTGTTTTTT CASSSRPPYRILTDGELFF
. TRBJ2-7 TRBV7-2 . TGTGCCAGCAGCCCGTGGCAGGCCTACGAGCAGTACTTC CASSPWQAYEQYF
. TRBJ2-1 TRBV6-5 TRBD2 TGTGCCAGCAGTTACTCTCCTAGCGGGTATTATGAGCAGTTCTTC CASSYSPSGYYEQFF
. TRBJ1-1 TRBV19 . TGTGCCAGTAGTATAGTCGCCACACGGGGCACTGAAGCTTTCTTT CASSIVATRGTEAFF
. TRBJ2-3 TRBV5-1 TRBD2 TGCGCCAGCGTGCGGGGGGTCACCACAGATACGCAGTATTTT CASVRGVTTDTQYF
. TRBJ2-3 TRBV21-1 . TGTGCCAGCAGCGAGGTGGAGGCAGATACGCAGTATTTT CASSEVEADTQYF
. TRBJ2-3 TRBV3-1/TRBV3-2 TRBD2 TGTGCCAGCAGCCAAGCGGTAAGCGGGAGGGCCGCTCCCTCATCCACAGATACGCAGTATTTT CASSQAVSGRAAPSSTDTQYF
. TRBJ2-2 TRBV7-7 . TGTGCCAGCAGCCATCTGGCTGGGGGCCACACCGGGGAGCTGTTTTTT CASSHLAGGHTGELFF
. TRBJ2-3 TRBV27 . TGTGCCAGCAGTTTGAATTCTGTGAGGGGAGGCTATACGCAGTATTTT CASSLNSVRGGYTQYF
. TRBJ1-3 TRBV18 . TGTGCCAGCTCTCCACGACCGGGCTCCGGGATGGACTCTGGAAACACCATATATTTT CASSPRPGSGMDSGNTIYF
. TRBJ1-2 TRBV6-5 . TGTGCCAGCAGACAGCTCCACTATGGCTACACCTTC CASRQLHYGYTF
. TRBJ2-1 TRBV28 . TGTGCCAGCAGTTTACAGCGGAGCTCCTACAATGAGCAGTTCTTC CASSLQRSSYNEQFF
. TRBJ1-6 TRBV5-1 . TGCGCCAGCAAGGGGGGGCGCGGATACAATTCACCCCTCCACTTT CASKGGRGYNSPLHF
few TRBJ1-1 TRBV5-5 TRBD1 TGTGCCAGCAGCTTGGGGACAGGGGGCGAGGGTACTGAAGCTTTCTTT CASSLGTGGEGTEAFF
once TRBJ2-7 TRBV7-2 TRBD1 TGTGCCAGCAGCTACCGGGACAGCTCCTACGAGCAGTACTTC CASSYRDSSYEQYF
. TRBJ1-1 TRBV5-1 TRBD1 TGCGCCAGCAGCTTCTATAGGGGGCAAGGCACTGAAGCTTTCTTT CASSFYRGQGTEAFF
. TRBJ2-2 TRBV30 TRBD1 TGTGCCTGGAGTTGGGACAGTAGCACCGGGGAGCTGTTTTTT CAWSWDSSTGELFF
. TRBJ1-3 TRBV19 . TGTGCCAGTAGTTCCTACCGAAACACCATATATTTT CASSSYRNTIYF
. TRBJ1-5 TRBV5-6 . TGTGCCAGCAGCTTGCCTAATCAGCCCCAGCATTTT CASSLPNQPQHF
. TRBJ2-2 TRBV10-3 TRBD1 TGTGCCATCGGGGACAGACATAGCACCGGGGAGCTGTTTTTT CAIGDRHSTGELFF
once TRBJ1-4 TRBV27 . TGTGCCAGCAGCCCGCGGCAGCGGCGAGAAAAACTGTTTTTT CASSPRQRREKLFF
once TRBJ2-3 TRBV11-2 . TGTGCCAGCAGCTTAGTACTAGTTGCCGATACGCAGTATTTT CASSLVLVADTQYF
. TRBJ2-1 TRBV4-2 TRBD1 TGTGCCAGCAGCCTCGCAAGGCCGACGGGGGGACAGGGGATGGGTGAGCAGTTCTTC CASSLARPTGGQGMGEQFF
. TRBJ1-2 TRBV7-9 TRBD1 TGTGCCAGCAGCTTGAAAGGGGGCGTCGATGGCTACACCTTC CASSLKGGVDGYTF
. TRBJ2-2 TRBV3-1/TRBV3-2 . TGTGCCAGCAGCCAAGAGTCGGGACTCAGGGGGGAGCTGTTTTTT CASSQESGLRGELFF
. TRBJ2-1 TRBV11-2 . TGTGCCAGCAGCTTAGATGGGAGTGGAGGAATGTATTGGCAGTTCTTC CASSLDGSGGMYWQFF
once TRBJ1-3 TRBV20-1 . TGCAGTGCTAGTTTTTCTTCGCGTGGAAACACCATATATTTT CSASFSSRGNTIYF
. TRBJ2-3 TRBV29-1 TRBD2 TGCAGCGTTGAAGGCCCGGGGGGAGATACGCAGTATTTT CSVEGPGGDTQYF
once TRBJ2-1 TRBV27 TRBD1 TGTGCCAGCAGTTGGTCCGGGACAGGGGGTATCAATGAGCAGTTCTTC CASSWSGTGGINEQFF
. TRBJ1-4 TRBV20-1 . TGCAGTGCTAGTTCGGGGGGGCGACGCGAAAAACTGTTTTTT CSASSGGRREKLFF
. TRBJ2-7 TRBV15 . TGTGCCACCAGCAGGGGGTGGGGGCCAGGCCGCCACGAGCAGTACTTC CATSRGWGPGRHEQYF
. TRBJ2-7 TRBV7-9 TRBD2 TGTGCCAGCAGCGGACTAGCGGGAACTTTCTCCTACGAGCAGTACTTC CASSGLAGTFSYEQYF
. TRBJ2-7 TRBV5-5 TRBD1 TGTGCCAGCAGCCTCCGGGACAGATTCTCCTACGAGCAGTACTTC CASSLRDRFSYEQYF
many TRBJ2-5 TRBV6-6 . TGTGCCAGCAGTTACACCAGGGGTGAGCAAGAGACCCAGTACTTC CASSYTRGEQETQYF